The 2 T cell receptor beta chains reported below all come from one sample, sequenced in a study of neurological immune-mediated disorders. TCRdb re-called the 5' RACE reads with MiXCR, one entry per CDR3 protein. The repertoire holds around 33,000 distinct CDR3 sequences, around 25% seen once, with roughly 27% in the top ten. Sequenced sample: CD4+ T cells from blood. The receptors come from a man aged 45-60 years with HTLV-1-associated myelopathy (HAM/TSP).

This clonotype was found many times. The V and J genes are TRBV6-5 and TRBJ1-1; D perhaps matches TRBD1 (6 bases). Germline V lookup: CDR1 MNHEY, CDR2 SVGAGI. CDR3 length equals 15 residues. The V end was cut by 6 bases, the J end by 3 bases, with 17 bases between. CDR3 sequence: CASRRPGVDDTEAFF. For the CDR3, the DNA is TGTGCCAGCAGGCGGCCAGGGGTTGACGACACTGAAGCTTTCTTT.

This clonotype was counted a few times. V gene TRBV27 combines with J gene TRBJ2-7; D is undetermined. Trimming stripped 1 base from V and 0 bases from J, with 10 bases between. Germline CDR1 and CDR2: MNHEY and SMNVEV (reference sequence). This CDR3 has 15 residues. The CDR3 protein is CASSLYPRSSYEQYF. CDR3 DNA sequence: TGTGCCAGCAGTTTATACCCGCGGAGCTCCTACGAGCAGTACTTC.